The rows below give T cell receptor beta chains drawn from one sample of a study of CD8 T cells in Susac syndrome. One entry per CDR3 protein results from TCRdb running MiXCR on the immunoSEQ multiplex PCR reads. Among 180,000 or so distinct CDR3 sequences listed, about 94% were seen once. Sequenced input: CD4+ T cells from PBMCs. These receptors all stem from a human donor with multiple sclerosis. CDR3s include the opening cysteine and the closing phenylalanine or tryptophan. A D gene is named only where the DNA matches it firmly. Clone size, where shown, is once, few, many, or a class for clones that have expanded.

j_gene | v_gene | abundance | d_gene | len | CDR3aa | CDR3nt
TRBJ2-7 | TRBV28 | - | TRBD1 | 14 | CASSRDRVTYEQYF | TGTGCCAGCAGCCGGGACAGGGTCACCTACGAGCAGTACTTC
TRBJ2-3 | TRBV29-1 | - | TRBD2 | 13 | CSGGLGGTDTQYF | TGCAGCGGGGGACTAGGGGGCACAGATACGCAGTATTTT
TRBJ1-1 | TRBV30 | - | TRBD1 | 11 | CAWRRTGHAFF | TGTGCCTGGAGGAGGACAGGGCACGCTTTCTTT
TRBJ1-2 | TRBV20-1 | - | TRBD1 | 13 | CSVREGAKTGYTF | TGCAGTGTCAGGGAGGGGGCGAAAACCGGCTACACCTTC
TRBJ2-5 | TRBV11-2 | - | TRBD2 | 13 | CATSGTFVETQYF | TGTGCCACGAGCGGGACTTTCGTAGAGACCCAGTACTTC
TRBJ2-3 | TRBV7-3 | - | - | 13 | CASSLGRTDTQYF | TGTGCCAGCAGCTTAGGCCGCACAGATACGCAGTATTTT
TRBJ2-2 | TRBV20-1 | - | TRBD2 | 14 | CSSRGSLNTGELFF | TGCAGTTCGCGGGGGTCCCTTAACACCGGGGAGCTGTTTTTT
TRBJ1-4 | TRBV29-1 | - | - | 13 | CSVRVRTNEKLFF | TGCAGCGTCCGGGTACGAACTAATGAAAAACTGTTTTTT
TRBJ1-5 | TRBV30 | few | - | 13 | CAWSAGGVQPQHF | TGTGCCTGGAGTGCGGGGGGGGTGCAGCCCCAGCATTTT
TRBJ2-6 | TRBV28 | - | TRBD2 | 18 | CASSSPAGGLYGANVLTF | TGTGCCAGCAGTTCCCCGGCGGGGGGCTTATACGGGGCCAACGTCCTGACTTTC
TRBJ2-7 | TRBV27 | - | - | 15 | CASSLSVGSSYEQYF | TGTGCCAGCAGTTTATCGGTGGGATCTTCCTACGAGCAGTACTTC
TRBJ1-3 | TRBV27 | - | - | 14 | CASGTGSSGNTIYF | TGTGCCAGCGGCACAGGGAGCTCTGGAAACACCATATATTTT
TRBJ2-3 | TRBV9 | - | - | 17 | CASSPMRHLASTDTQYF | TGTGCCAGCAGCCCAATGAGGCATCTAGCTAGCACAGATACGCAGTATTTT
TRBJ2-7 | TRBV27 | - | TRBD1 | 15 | CASKLMGQFMYEQYF | TGTGCCAGCAAACTAATGGGACAGTTTATGTACGAGCAGTACTTC
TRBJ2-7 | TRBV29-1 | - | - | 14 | CSVVAGNGAAEQYF | TGCAGCGTTGTGGCCGGGAACGGGGCGGCCGAGCAGTACTTC
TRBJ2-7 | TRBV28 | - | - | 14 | CASSGPGTIYEQYF | TGTGCCAGCAGCGGCCCAGGGACAATCTACGAGCAGTACTTC
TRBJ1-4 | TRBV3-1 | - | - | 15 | CASSQEGFLDGKLFF | TGTGCCAGCAGCCAAGAAGGGTTCCTAGATGGAAAACTGTTTTTT
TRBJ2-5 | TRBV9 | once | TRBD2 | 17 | CASSPGLAGGPQETQYF | TGTGCCAGCAGCCCGGGACTAGCGGGGGGGCCTCAAGAGACCCAGTACTTC
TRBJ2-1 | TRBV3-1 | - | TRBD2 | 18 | CASSLRGLAGPSGNEQFF | TGTGCCAGCAGCCTTAGGGGCCTAGCGGGGCCATCCGGGAATGAGCAGTTCTTC
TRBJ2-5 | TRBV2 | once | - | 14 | CASTPGTGMKTQYF | TGTGCCAGCACCCCCGGGACGGGGATGAAGACCCAGTACTTC
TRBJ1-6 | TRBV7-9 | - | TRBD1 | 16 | CASSRTQGLRNSPLHF | TGTGCCAGCAGCCGTACACAGGGGTTAAGAAATTCACCCCTCCACTTT
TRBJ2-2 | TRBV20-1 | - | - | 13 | CSASEEPEGELFF | TGCAGTGCTTCGGAGGAACCTGAGGGGGAGCTGTTTTTT
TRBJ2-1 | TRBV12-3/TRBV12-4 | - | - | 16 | CASSHSGRGPRGEQFF | TGTGCCAGCAGCCACTCTGGGCGGGGCCCCCGGGGCGAGCAGTTCTTC
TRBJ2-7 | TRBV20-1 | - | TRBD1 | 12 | CSASRTGPEQYF | TGCAGTGCTAGCAGGACAGGTCCCGAGCAGTACTTC
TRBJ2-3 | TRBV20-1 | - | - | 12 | CSARVTADTQYF | TGCAGTGCTAGAGTAACGGCGGATACGCAGTATTTT
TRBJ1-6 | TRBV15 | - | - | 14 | CATSSGTYNSPLHF | TGTGCCACCAGCAGCGGGACATATAATTCACCCCTCCACTTT
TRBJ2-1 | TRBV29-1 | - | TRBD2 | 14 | CSALLLAGGLLQFF | TGCAGCGCCCTCTTACTAGCGGGGGGTCTCCTGCAGTTCTTC
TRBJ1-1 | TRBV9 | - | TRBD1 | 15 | CASSVGPGGRTEAFF | TGTGCCAGCAGCGTAGGCCCAGGGGGGCGGACTGAAGCTTTCTTT
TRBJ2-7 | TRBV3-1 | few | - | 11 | CASSQGGEQYF | TGTGCCAGCAGCCAAGGTGGCGAGCAGTACTTC
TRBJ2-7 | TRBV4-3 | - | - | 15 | CASSQGQVTSYEQYF | TGCGCCAGCAGCCAAGGACAGGTGACCTCCTACGAGCAGTACTTC
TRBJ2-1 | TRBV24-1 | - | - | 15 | CATSDASQGNNEQFF | TGTGCCACCAGTGATGCGTCACAGGGAAACAATGAGCAGTTCTTC
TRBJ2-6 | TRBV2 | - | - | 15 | CASSDSPSGANVLTF | TGTGCCAGCAGTGATAGTCCCTCTGGGGCCAACGTCCTGACTTTC
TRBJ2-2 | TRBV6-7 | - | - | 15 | CASSYRVMNTGELFF | TGTGCCAGCAGTTATAGGGTTATGAACACCGGGGAGCTGTTTTTT
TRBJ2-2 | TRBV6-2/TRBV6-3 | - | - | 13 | CASSQGYTGELFF | TGTGCCAGCAGCCAGGGCTACACCGGGGAGCTGTTTTTT
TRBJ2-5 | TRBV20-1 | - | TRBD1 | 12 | CSARTGGETQYF | TGCAGTGCTCGGACAGGGGGAGAGACCCAGTACTTC
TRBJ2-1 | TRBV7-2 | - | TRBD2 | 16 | CASSPFPGGVNNEQFF | TGTGCCAGCAGCCCCTTCCCGGGGGGGGTTAACAATGAGCAGTTCTTC
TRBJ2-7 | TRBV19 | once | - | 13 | CASSRDGTYEQYF | TGTGCCAGTTCCCGGGACGGCACCTACGAGCAGTACTTC
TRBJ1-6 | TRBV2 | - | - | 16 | CASREPGQRLNSPLHF | TGTGCCAGCAGGGAGCCGGGACAACGTCTTAATTCACCCCTCCACTTT
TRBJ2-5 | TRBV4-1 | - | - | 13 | CASSQTEQETQYF | TGCGCCAGCAGCCAAACAGAACAAGAGACCCAGTACTTC
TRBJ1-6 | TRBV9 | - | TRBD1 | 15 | CASSVSGQYNSPLHF | TGTGCCAGCAGCGTATCGGGACAGTATAATTCACCCCTCCACTTT
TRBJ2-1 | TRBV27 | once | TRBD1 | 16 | CASSKTGVSGYNEQFF | TGTGCCAGCAGCAAGACAGGGGTTTCAGGGTACAATGAGCAGTTCTTC
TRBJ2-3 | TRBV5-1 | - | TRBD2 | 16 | CASSPGASGGLDTQYF | TGCGCCAGCAGCCCTGGGGCTAGCGGGGGACTTGATACGCAGTATTTT
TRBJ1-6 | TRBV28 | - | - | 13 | CASTEPQRSPLHF | TGTGCCAGCACCGAGCCTCAACGGTCACCCCTCCACTTT
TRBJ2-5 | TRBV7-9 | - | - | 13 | CASSLWTQETQYF | TGTGCCAGCAGCCTGTGGACACAAGAGACCCAGTACTTC
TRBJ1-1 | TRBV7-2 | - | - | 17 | CASSSRMTYDMNTEAFF | TGTGCCAGCAGCTCAAGAATGACATACGATATGAACACTGAAGCTTTCTTT
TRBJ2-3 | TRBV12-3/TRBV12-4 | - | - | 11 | CASSWGDTQYF | TGTGCCAGCAGTTGGGGGGATACGCAGTATTTT
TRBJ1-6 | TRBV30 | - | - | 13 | CAWAGKHNSPLHF | TGTGCCTGGGCCGGGAAACACAATTCACCCCTCCACTTT
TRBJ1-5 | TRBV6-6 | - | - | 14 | CASSYGQPNQPQHF | TGTGCCAGCAGTTACGGACAGCCCAATCAGCCCCAGCATTTT
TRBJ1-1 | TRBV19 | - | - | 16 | CASSLMPGILNTEAFF | TGTGCCAGTAGCCTGATGCCAGGGATCTTGAACACTGAAGCTTTCTTT
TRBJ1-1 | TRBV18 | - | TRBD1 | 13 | CASSPQGQPAAFF | TGTGCCAGCTCACCACAGGGACAGCCCGCGGCTTTCTTT
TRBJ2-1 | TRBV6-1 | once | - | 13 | CASFRGPEAKQFF | TGTGCCAGCTTTCGGGGGCCCGAAGCCAAGCAGTTCTTC
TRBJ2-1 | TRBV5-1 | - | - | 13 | CASSLQAPNEQFF | TGCGCCAGCAGCTTGCAGGCTCCCAATGAGCAGTTCTTC
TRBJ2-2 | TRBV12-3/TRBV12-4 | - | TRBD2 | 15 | CASSTLAGNTGELFF | TGTGCCAGCAGTACACTAGCGGGTAACACCGGGGAGCTGTTTTTT
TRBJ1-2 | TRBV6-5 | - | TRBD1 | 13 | CASSKDRVNGYTF | TGTGCCAGCAGTAAAGACAGGGTTAATGGCTACACCTTC